Presented here are 13 T cell receptor beta chains from one specimen sequenced in a study of cytomegalovirus exposure and HLA in healthy donors. Primers: 60 Vbeta forward and 13 Jbeta reverse. Here immunoSEQ multiplex PCR was the method, and the copy in TCRdb shows in-frame clones only, minus some. The sample has about 120,000 clones; 65% to 90% are singletons. Sequenced material: PBMCs. Every receptor here comes from a woman aged 25-40 years in good health and CMV-seronegative.

The genes are TRBV5-1 and TRBJ2-7; 8 bases align to TRBD2. This CDR3 spans 17 amino acids. Germline-derived CDR1 and CDR2 are SGHRS and YFSETQ. The ends lost 0 bases at V and 7 bases at J; junction bases unmatched: 15. CDR3 protein: CASSLAPAGDTQDEQYF. DNA of the CDR3: TGCGCCAGCAGCTTGGCTCCAGCGGGAGATACACAGGATGAGCAGTACTTC.

The rearrangement links TRBV19 to TRBJ2-1; 10 bases match TRBD2. V shed 3 bases and J 9 bases; nucleotides not matched to a gene: 5. The CDR3 covers 14 residues. Germline V gene lookup returns CDR1 LNHDA and CDR2 SQIVND (reference sequence). The CDR3 sequence: CASSIGLAGVEQFF. The CDR3 DNA reads as TGTGCCAGTAGTATCGGGCTAGCGGGAGTTGAGCAGTTCTTC.

V usage is TRBV18 and J usage is TRBJ1-2, with a weak D call TRBD1 (6 bases). Germline assignment: CDR1 KGHSH and CDR2 LQKENI. This CDR3 is built from 13 residues. V was trimmed by 2 bases and J by 4 bases, leaving 8 bases between them. CDR3 DNA: TGTGCCAGCTCACCAGACAGGAGCTATGGCTACACCTTC. Translated: CASSPDRSYGYTF.

The chain couples TRBV2 to TRBJ2-5, with 8 bases fitting TRBD2. The closer fit of TRBJ2-7 to the DNA end suggests the J call may be wrong. CDR1 is SNHLY, CDR2 FYNNEI, per germline. The CDR3 is 21 amino acids. The chain's CDR3 is CASRITYPGRLAGDTSYEQYF. In DNA form, the CDR3 reads TGTGCCAGCAGGATTACCTACCCCGGGAGGCTAGCGGGCGATACCTCCTACGAGCAGTACTTC.

This chain joins TRBV5-1 and TRBJ2-2, with 7 bases matching TRBD2. The CDR3 sequence is 18 residues long. Germline-derived CDR1 and CDR2 are SGHRS and YFSETQ. Unmatched junction bases numbered 11, after V lost 3 bases and J lost 0 bases. CDR3 DNA: TGCGCCAGCAGCTCCAGCCCTAGCGGATACACGAACACCGGGGAGCTGTTTTTT. Translation: CASSSSPSGYTNTGELFF.

The chain recombines TRBV20-1 with TRBJ2-7; D uncertain. The CDR3 spans 11 residues. Germline CDR1 and CDR2: DFQATT and SNEGSKA (reference sequence). The CDR3 region has the DNA TGCAGCGGCGTAGCCCTTGGGGAGCAGTACTTC. Protein sequence: CSGVALGEQYF.

The CDR3 region has the DNA TGTGCCAGCTCACCACCAACAGGGTTGAACACTGAAGCTTTCTTT. Its protein product is CASSPPTGLNTEAFF. The V call is TRBV18, the J call TRBJ1-1, with D perhaps matching TRBD1 (6 bases). Between the trimmed V and J ends, which lost 0 bases and 0 bases, there was a span of 8 bases. From germline, CDR1 is KGHSH and CDR2 LQKENI. The CDR3 has 15 residues. Together with reference TRBV18 and TRBJ1-1, the CDR3 gives the full variable domain: NAGVMQNPRHLVRRRGQEARLRCSPMKGHSHVYWYRQLPEEGLKFMVYLQKENIIDESGMPKERFSAEFPKEGPSILRIQQVVRGDSAAYFCASSPPTGLNTEAFFGQGTRLTVV.

Remarks on this clone: Different DNA sequences within this sample yield the same CDR3. The CDR3 reads CASSVSGSYNEQFF. The CDR3, as DNA: TGTGCCAGCAGCGTGAGCGGCTCCTACAATGAGCAGTTCTTC. J is TRBJ2-1 and V is TRBV9; maybe TRBD2 (5 bases). Per the germline V gene, CDR1 is SGDLS and CDR2 is YYNGEE. The CDR3 has 14 amino acids. V shed 2 bases and J shed 0 bases, with 6 bases lying between them.

This sequence joins TRBV5-4 and TRBJ2-5; 7 bases match TRBD2. The CDR3 length is 16 residues. V was pared by 4 bases and J by 2 bases, with 11 bases of the junction left unmatched. The germline V gene has CDR1 SGHNT and CDR2 YYREEE (reference sequence). The CDR3 nucleotides are TGTGCCAGCAGCCTAGATCCTAGCGGAGATCAAGAGACCCAGTACTTC. Amino acids: CASSLDPSGDQETQYF.

The chain recombines TRBV10-3 with TRBJ1-1; D gene unclear. The V end lost 4 bases, the J end lost 1 base, and 4 bases lay between the germline ends. Germline V gene lookup returns CDR1 ENHRY and CDR2 SYGVKD. CDR3 length equals 12 residues. The CDR3 spells CAISGQNTEAFF. CDR3 coding DNA: TGTGCCATCAGTGGACAGAACACTGAAGCTTTCTTT.

The chain combines TRBV28 with TRBJ1-2, with 8 bases matching TRBD1. CDR1 is MDHEN, CDR2 SYDVKM, per germline. CDR3 length: 14 amino acids. The V gene end was trimmed by 5 bases and the J gene end by 4 bases; junction bases not matched to a gene: 6. The CDR3: CASSLPTGAYGYTF. The CDR3 DNA reads as TGTGCCAGCAGTCTACCGACAGGGGCCTATGGCTACACCTTC.

The chain has TRBV7-3 and TRBJ1-2; possibly TRBD1 for D (5 bases). Germline CDR1 SGHTA, CDR2 FQGTGA. This CDR3 is built from 17 residues. Trimming took 8 bases from V and 2 from J, leaving 24 bases between them. The DNA for the CDR3 is TGTGCCAGCCCGGCGGGGGAGCAGCTCTTTGCGAACTATGGCTACACCTTC. It is translated as CASPAGEQLFANYGYTF.

The CDR3 loop is CASSRDAGGPQHF. CDR3 bases: TGTGCCAGCTCACGGGACGCCGGGGGACCCCAGCATTTT. This sequence joins TRBV18 and TRBJ1-5; D is perhaps TRBD1 (5 bases). Looked up from germline, CDR1 is KGHSH and CDR2 is LQKENI. Trimming took off 4 bases at V and 10 bases at J, with 14 bases between the two ends. This CDR3 has 13 amino acids. The entire variable domain, with the rest obtained from reference TRBV18 and TRBJ1-5, is as follows: NAGVMQNPRHLVRRRGQEARLRCSPMKGHSHVYWYRQLPEEGLKFMVYLQKENIIDESGMPKERFSAEFPKEGPSILRIQQVVRGDSAAYFCASSRDAGGPQHFGDGTRLSIL.